This TCR beta chain was found in a study of CD8 T cells in ankylosing spondylitis. Comment on this clonotype: Its antigen is unidentified.

Germline V CDR1 and CDR2: LGHDT, YNNKEL (reference sequence). The CDR3 covers 16 residues. V lost 1 base, J lost 0 bases, and 3 bases stayed unmatched. The TCR beta libraries were generated through quantitative 5'-RACE incorporating molecular barcodes. TCRdb used MiXCR to reprocess the 5' RACE reads, holding one entry per CDR3 protein. The table includes 200,000 to 250,000 distinct CDR3 sequences, roughly 18% detected once. General study points: Disease-linked clones reportedly concentrated significantly in matched ankylosing spondylitis synovial fluid. Within ankylosing spondylitis blood, a TCR beta motif made up of eight highly homologous variants appeared to be characteristic.

The receptor was isolated from a male donor with ankylosing spondylitis. The chain has TRBV3-1 and TRBJ2-1; 7 nucleotides align to TRBD2. The material sequenced was blood, either unsorted or a sorted T cell fraction (not recorded which). CDR3 sequence: CASSQVGGSSYNEQFF. CDR3 nucleotide sequence: TGTGCCAGCAGCCAAGTCGGGGGGTCCTCCTACAATGAGCAGTTCTTC.